The 11 T cell receptor beta chains in this list originate from one sample, sequenced in a study of blood T cell repertoires in COVID-19. Using immunoSEQ multiplex PCR, the repertoire was profiled, and TCRdb retains in-frame clones only, with some absent. The sample lists tens of thousands of clones, about 90% occurring once. Source material: peripheral blood. These receptor sequences come from a man between 45 and 60 years old with acute or convalescent COVID-19.

The chain recombines TRBV19 with TRBJ1-1; D remains ambiguous. V lost 3 bases and J 0 bases, leaving 8 bases between the germline ends. This CDR3 has 14 residues. Germline lookup yields CDR1 LNHDA and CDR2 SQIVND (reference sequence). CDR3 sequence (DNA): TGTGCCAGTAGTATTGTCGGGATGAACACTGAAGCTTTCTTT. Its protein is CASSIVGMNTEAFF.

The chain couples TRBV5-6 to TRBJ1-4, with D maybe TRBD1 (5 bases). This CDR3 comprises 17 residues. V lost 4 bases to trimming and J lost 3 bases, with 19 bases between them. Germline values: CDR1 SGHDT, CDR2 YYEEEE. In DNA, the CDR3 is TGTGCCAGCAGCCCGAGGACAAAAAACTCAGCTAATGAAAAACTGTTTTTT. Amino acid sequence: CASSPRTKNSANEKLFF.

The gene calls are TRBV27 and TRBJ2-7; 12 bases fit TRBD2. This CDR3 has 17 residues. V shed 6 bases, J shed 0 bases, and the junction held 9 bases outside the gene matches. The germline V gene encodes CDR1 MNHEY and CDR2 SMNVEV (reference sequence). The CDR3 is CASRRLAGAYSSYEQYF. The CDR3 bases are TGTGCCAGCAGGAGACTAGCGGGAGCCTACAGCTCCTACGAGCAGTACTTC.

The V call is TRBV6-5, the J call TRBJ2-1, with a tentative D call TRBD1 (6 bases). CDR3 length equals 12 residues. Trimming removed 6 bases from V and 8 bases from J, with 11 bases in between. Germline CDR1 and CDR2: MNHEY and SVGAGI. CDR3 protein: CASRQGSYEQFF. CDR3 in DNA: TGTGCCAGCAGACAGGGCAGCTATGAGCAGTTCTTC.

V and J are TRBV5-4 and TRBJ2-2, with 14 nucleotides matching TRBD2. The CDR3 sequence is 18 residues long. V lost 4 bases and J lost 4; bases outside the gene matches: 9. CDR1 and CDR2 (germline): SGHNT, YYREEE (reference sequence). CDR3 sequence (DNA): TGTGCCAGCAGCAAGGGACTAGCGGGAGAAGGTGGCACCGGGGAGCTGTTTTTT. This codes for CASSKGLAGEGGTGELFF. The variable domain in full, completed from reference TRBV5-4 and TRBJ2-2, reads ETGVTQSPTHLIKTRGQQVTLRCSSQSGHNTVSWYQQALGQGPQFIFQYYREEENGRGNFPPRFSGLQFPNYSSELNVNALELDDSALYLCASSKGLAGEGGTGELFFGEGSRLTVL.

The chain is built from TRBV2 and TRBJ1-2; D unresolved. The germline V gene encodes CDR1 SNHLY and CDR2 FYNNEI. V lost 2 bases, J lost 6 bases, and 13 bases lay in between. This CDR3 region has 14 residues. The CDR3, as DNA: TGTGCCAGCAGTGAACGTGGGAGGGTGGATGGCTACACCTTC. Translation gives CASSERGRVDGYTF.

CDR3 loop: CASSRGRSGSFGADTQYF. In nucleotides, the CDR3 is TGCGCCAGCAGCCGGGGAAGGAGCGGGAGTTTCGGCGCAGATACGCAGTATTTT. The chain couples TRBV5-1 to TRBJ2-3; 8 bases match TRBD2. Per germline, CDR1 SGHRS and CDR2 YFSETQ. The junction had 17 bases not matched to a gene; V was cut back by 4 bases and J by 4 bases. CDR3 length equals 18 residues. The variable domain in full, with the rest retrieved from reference TRBV5-1 and TRBJ2-3, is KAGVTQTPRYLIKTRGQQVTLSCSPISGHRSVSWYQQTPGQGLQFLFEYFSETQRNKGNFPGRFSGRQFSNSRSEMNVSTLELGDSALYLCASSRGRSGSFGADTQYFGPGTRLTVL.

This chain joins TRBV6-2 or TRBV6-3 and TRBJ1-1; D ambiguous. This CDR3 is 17 amino acids long. Germline V gives CDR1 MNHEY, CDR2 SVGEGT. V shed 5 bases and J shed 0 bases, with 19 bases lying between them. The DNA of the CDR3 is TGTGCCAGCAGTGGCCCCGTACGATACCTCATGAACACTGAAGCTTTCTTT. This gives the protein CASSGPVRYLMNTEAFF.

This clone has more than one count but fewer than ten. The chain combines TRBV7-9 with TRBJ1-1; TRBD1 matches 7 bases. The trim removed 4 bases at V and 10 bases at J, leaving 6 bases unmatched. Germline V CDR1 and CDR2: SEHNR, FQNEAQ (reference sequence). CDR3 length: 12 amino acids. The CDR3 DNA reads as TGTGCCAGCAGCTGGGACAGAGGTGTAGCTTTCTTT. It yields the protein CASSWDRGVAFF. Full variable domain (outside the CDR3, taken from reference TRBV7-9 and TRBJ1-1): DTGVSQNPRHKITKRGQNVTFRCDPISEHNRLYWYRQTLGQGPEFLTYFQNEAQLEKSRLLSDRFSAERPKGSFSTLEIQRTEQGDSAMYLCASSWDRGVAFFGQGTRLTVV.

The J gene is TRBJ1-2, the V gene TRBV30, with D perhaps TRBD1 (5 bases). The CDR3 has 13 residues. Germline V gene data show CDR1 as GTSNPN and CDR2 as SVGIG (reference sequence). Trimming removed 3 bases from V and 8 bases from J, with 16 bases in between. The CDR3, as DNA: TGTGCCTGGAGGGCGGGGACGTATGGGGGCTACACCTTC. This gives the protein CAWRAGTYGGYTF.

This chain connects TRBV7-2 to TRBJ2-7; possibly TRBD2 for D (6 bases). Germline V gene sequence: CDR1 SGHTA, CDR2 FQGNSA. The CDR3 extends over 14 amino acids. V lost 10 bases and J 3 bases, leaving 19 bases between the germline ends. In nucleotides, the CDR3 is TGTGCCACGACCCTCGGGGGAACCAGCTACGAGCAGTACTTC. It translates to CATTLGGTSYEQYF.